This entry features one T cell receptor (beta chain) sequence. Its cognate antigen is unknown. Primers included in the PCR were 60 Vbeta and 13 Jbeta primers. Using immunoSEQ multiplex PCR, the repertoire was profiled, and TCRdb retains in-frame clones only, with some absent. The sample lists 100,000 or so clones, approximately 80% occurring once. Germline V gives CDR1 MNHEY, CDR2 SMNVEV (reference sequence). The V and J ends lost 9 bases and 3 bases, in that order; junction bases with no gene match: 11. The CDR3 length is 14 residues. These data are taken from a study of cytomegalovirus exposure and HLA in healthy donors. General study points: In a later analysis, more than 15,000 TCR beta sequences were associated with HLA alleles at 0.05 false discovery rate. Many donors carried some public TCRs, although rarity characterized most TCR sequences.

The source is a male donor in good health and CMV-seronegative. The rearrangement uses TRBV27 and TRBJ2-7; 7 bases match TRBD2. Specimen: PBMCs. This chain's CDR3 is CASTREGSYYEQYF. The CDR3 DNA is TGTGCCAGTACTAGGGAGGGCTCATACTACGAGCAGTACTTC.